These 9 T cell receptor beta chains came from one sample sequenced in a study of blood T cells in healthy people across ages. Next came a second PCR, run for about 7 to 12 cycles, which used a sample-barcoded 5' primer along with a J-beta primer mix. TCRdb re-derived calls from the 5' RACE reads in MiXCR, one entry per CDR3 protein. The sample has about 1 million distinct CDR3 sequences; under 55% are singletons. Material: blood. Every receptor here comes from a woman in her fifties or sixties in good health.

In this sample, this clonotype turned up a few times. The chain has TRBV13 and TRBJ2-5; D not resolved. The CDR3 is 11 amino acids. Between the trimmed V and J ends, which lost 10 bases and 0 bases, there was a span of 6 bases. Germline V gene lookup returns CDR1 PRHDT and CDR2 FYEKMQ (reference sequence). CDR3 bases: TGTGCCACCACGTACCAAGAGACCCAGTACTTC. This encodes CATTYQETQYF.

This clonotype was seen more than once but under ten times. CDR3 bases: TGCAGCGTTGTTCAGGGGATCAACTATGGCTACACCTTC. It translates to CSVVQGINYGYTF. This chain uses TRBV29-1 with TRBJ1-2; tentatively, D is TRBD1 (6 bases). The CDR3 has 13 residues. The germline V gene encodes CDR1 SQVTM and CDR2 ANQGSEA. V gave up 4 bases and J gave up 2 bases, with 11 bases separating them.

The CDR3 protein is CASSLSGGNNEQFF. The CDR3 DNA reads TGCGCCAGCAGTCTTAGCGGGGGAAACAATGAGCAGTTCTTC. The chain joins TRBV10-2 to TRBJ2-1; 9 bases are a match to TRBD2. J gave up 5 bases and V 5 bases, and 4 bases lay outside the gene matches. The germline CDR1 and CDR2 sequences are WSHSY and SAAADI. This CDR3 contains 14 residues.

A few counts support this clonotype. This chain's CDR3 is CSASGLTESYGYTF. The CDR3 bases are TGCAGTGCTAGTGGGTTGACAGAAAGCTATGGCTACACCTTC. The rearrangement uses TRBV20-1 and TRBJ1-2; weak D call: TRBD1 (5 bases). CDR1 DFQATT and CDR2 SNEGSKA come from the germline V gene (reference sequence). V gave up 3 bases and J gave up 4 bases, with 15 bases separating them. The CDR3 extends over 14 amino acids.

J is TRBJ2-7 and V is TRBV30; the D gene is possibly TRBD2 (5 bases). The CDR3 has 16 residues. Germline V lookup: CDR1 GTSNPN, CDR2 SVGIG (reference sequence). Trimming left V 0 bases short and J 0 bases short, with 15 bases between. DNA of the CDR3: TGTGCCTGGAGTGTACCAAGACGGGGTACCTCCTACGAGCAGTACTTC. Translated: CAWSVPRRGTSYEQYF.

This clonotype came up a few times. The chain recombines TRBV20-1 with TRBJ2-7; 7 bases match TRBD1. CDR1 is DFQATT, CDR2 SNEGSKA, per germline (reference sequence). With 6 bases clipped from V and 4 bases from J, the junction kept 9 bases outside the gene matches. The CDR3 runs to 13 residues. The CDR3 nucleotides read TGCAGTGCGTACAGGGGATTGCAATACGAGCAGTACTTC. Translating it yields CSAYRGLQYEQYF.

This chain links TRBV20-1 with TRBJ2-7, with 9 bases fitting TRBD2. Trimming took 7 bases from V and 4 from J; bases not matched to a gene: 11. The CDR3 consists of 14 residues. CDR1 DFQATT and CDR2 SNEGSKA come from the germline V gene (reference sequence). The DNA of the CDR3 is TGCAGTGTTCCGCCGGGACTAGCTGAATACGAGCAGTACTTC. It encodes CSVPPGLAEYEQYF.

The sample holds a few counts of this clonotype. The chain employs TRBV4-1 and TRBJ2-7; D not resolved. The germline CDR1 and CDR2 sequences are MGHRA and YSYEKL. The CDR3 is made up of 13 amino acids. The V gene lost 4 bases and the J gene lost 3 bases, with 10 bases spanning the gap. Here the CDR3 reads CASSRDLGYEQYF. CDR3 in DNA: TGCGCCAGCAGCCGGGATTTGGGCTACGAGCAGTACTTC.

V gene TRBV15 combines with J gene TRBJ1-5; 9 bases are a match to TRBD1. Germline V gene lookup returns CDR1 LNHNV and CDR2 YYDKDF (reference sequence). The CDR3 consists of 15 residues. V gave up 1 base and J gave up 6 bases; unmatched junction bases: 4. The chain's CDR3 is CATSRGDRETQPQHF. CDR3 sequence (DNA): TGTGCCACCAGCAGAGGGGACAGGGAAACTCAGCCCCAGCATTTT.